Listed here is a single TCR beta chain. The CDR3 has 16 amino acids. After removal of 3 bases from V and 2 bases from J, the junction contained 4 bases not matched to a gene. Germline assignment: CDR1 MDHEN and CDR2 SYDVKM. These data come from a study of blood T cell repertoires in COVID-19. On the study more broadly: Both acute and convalescent COVID-19 samples were obtained from the United States, Italy and Spain. The cDNA or gDNA used as material had been derived from T cells, B-cell-depleted T cells, or PBMCs.

Authors' analysis steps: Reference gene primer amplification yielded estimated nucleated cell counts. Only in-frame clones appear in the TCRdb table, and some are missing; sequencing was by immunoSEQ multiplex PCR. The V and J calls and clone size are taken from that table; D and trimming were inferred from the DNA. This table holds 200,000 to 250,000 clones, more than 75% found once. Source material: peripheral blood. The chain has TRBV28 and TRBJ2-6; the match to TRBD2 covers 7 bases. This sequence originates from an elderly man with acute or convalescent COVID-19. CDR3 coding DNA: TGTGCCAGCAGTTTGGTGCGGGAGCCTGGGGCCAACGTCCTGACTTTC. It yields the protein CASSLVREPGANVLTF. Complete variable domain (other parts from reference TRBV28 and TRBJ2-6): DVKVTQSSRYLVKRTGEKVFLECVQDMDHENMFWYRQDPGLGLRLIYFSYDVKMKEKGDIPEGYSVSREKKERFSLILESASTNQTSMYLCASSLVREPGANVLTFGAGSRLTVL.